These T cell receptor beta chains were read from a single sample in a study of control samples from healthy donors and cancer patients. This table comes from immunoSEQ multiplex PCR, and its TCRdb copy is limited to in-frame clones, with some not included. In the table there are 150,000 to 200,000 clones, about 94% of which are singletons. Sequencing input: blood. The receptor set was obtained from a woman aged 40 to 50 in good health. Each CDR3 is given with its conserved first and last residue. Each record gives: J gene, D gene, V gene, clone size, CDR3 DNA, CDR3 protein. D genes are given only for firm matches. Size is omitted from some rows. Given values are once, few, many or a class for expanded clones.

j_gene: TRBJ1-5
d_gene: NA
v_gene: TRBV20-1
abundance: once
CDR3nt: TGCAGTGCTAGTATCCCAAGTCAGCCCCAGCATTTT
CDR3aa: CSASIPSQPQHF

j_gene: TRBJ1-1
d_gene: TRBD1
v_gene: TRBV5-6
abundance: NA
CDR3nt: TGTGCCAGCAGCCGGGGACAGCCGAACACTGAAGCTTTCTTT
CDR3aa: CASSRGQPNTEAFF

j_gene: TRBJ2-7
d_gene: NA
v_gene: TRBV7-2
abundance: NA
CDR3nt: TGTGCCAGCAGCGGCGGTCCGAGGCCCTCCTACGAGCAGTACTTC
CDR3aa: CASSGGPRPSYEQYF

j_gene: TRBJ2-7
d_gene: NA
v_gene: TRBV6-6
abundance: NA
CDR3nt: TGTGCCAGCAGTTACGGCGAGCAGTACTTC
CDR3aa: CASSYGEQYF

j_gene: TRBJ1-1
d_gene: NA
v_gene: TRBV6-5
abundance: NA
CDR3nt: TGTGCCAGCAGCGTGAGGGCTCGGGACACTGAAGCTTTCTTT
CDR3aa: CASSVRARDTEAFF

j_gene: TRBJ1-2
d_gene: NA
v_gene: TRBV7-2
abundance: NA
CDR3nt: TGTGCCAGCAGCCTCCAGGGAATCGACACCTTC
CDR3aa: CASSLQGIDTF

j_gene: TRBJ2-7
d_gene: TRBD1
v_gene: TRBV7-2
abundance: NA
CDR3nt: TGTGCCAGCAGCTTACGATCCGACAGGGCCTACGAGCAGTACTTC
CDR3aa: CASSLRSDRAYEQYF

j_gene: TRBJ1-6
d_gene: NA
v_gene: TRBV10-3
abundance: NA
CDR3nt: TGTGCCATCAGTGACGGATCACCTCGGAGCTCCTATAATTCACCCCTCCACTTT
CDR3aa: CAISDGSPRSSYNSPLHF

j_gene: TRBJ1-1
d_gene: NA
v_gene: TRBV7-8
abundance: NA
CDR3nt: TGTGCCAGCAGCTTAGATGAAGCTTTCTTT
CDR3aa: CASSLDEAFF

j_gene: TRBJ2-7
d_gene: NA
v_gene: TRBV6-2/TRBV6-3
abundance: NA
CDR3nt: TGTGCCAGCAGTTACACCGTGGAGGACTATCGGACCTACGAGCAGTACTTC
CDR3aa: CASSYTVEDYRTYEQYF